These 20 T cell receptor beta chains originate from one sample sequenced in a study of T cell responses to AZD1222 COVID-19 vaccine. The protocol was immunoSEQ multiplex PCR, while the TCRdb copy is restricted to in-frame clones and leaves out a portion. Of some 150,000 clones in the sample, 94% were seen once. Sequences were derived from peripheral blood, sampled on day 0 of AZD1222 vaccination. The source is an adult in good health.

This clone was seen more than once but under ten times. The CDR3 DNA follows: TGTGCCTGGAGGGGCTCTGGAAACACCATATATTTT. It codes for CAWRGSGNTIYF. This rearrangement joins TRBV30 to TRBJ1-3; D is undetermined. This CDR3 has 12 amino acids. The germline gives CDR1 GTSNPN, CDR2 SVGIG (reference sequence). V lost 3 bases and J lost 0, with 3 bases in between.

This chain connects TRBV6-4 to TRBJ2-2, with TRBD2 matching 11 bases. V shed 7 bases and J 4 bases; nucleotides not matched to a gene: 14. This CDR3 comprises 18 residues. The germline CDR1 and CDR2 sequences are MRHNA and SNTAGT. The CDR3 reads CASKESSGGPRTTGELFF. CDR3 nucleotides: TGTGCCAGCAAAGAGTCTAGCGGGGGGCCCAGGACCACCGGGGAGCTGTTTTTT.

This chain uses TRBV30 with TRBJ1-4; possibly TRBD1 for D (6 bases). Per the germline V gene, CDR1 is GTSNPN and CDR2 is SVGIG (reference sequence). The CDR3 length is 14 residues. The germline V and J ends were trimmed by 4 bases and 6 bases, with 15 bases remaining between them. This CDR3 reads CAWTRGGIDEKLFF. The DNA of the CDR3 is TGTGCCTGGACTCGAGGGGGAATTGATGAAAAACTGTTTTTT.

CDR3 nucleotide sequence: TGTGCCAGCGTGGCGGGCACACAGCCCCAGCATTTT. Protein product: CASVAGTQPQHF. V usage is TRBV6-5 and J usage is TRBJ1-5; D is ambiguous. The germline gives CDR1 MNHEY, CDR2 SVGAGI. Trimming shortened V by 8 bases and J by 7 bases, and 12 bases separated the two germline ends. This CDR3 has 12 residues.

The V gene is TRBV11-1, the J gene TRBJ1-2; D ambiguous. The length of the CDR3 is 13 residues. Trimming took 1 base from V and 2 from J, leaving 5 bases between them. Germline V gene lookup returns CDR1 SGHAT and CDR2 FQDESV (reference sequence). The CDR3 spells CASSLVTNYGYTF. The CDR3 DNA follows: TGTGCCAGCAGCTTAGTGACCAACTATGGCTACACCTTC.

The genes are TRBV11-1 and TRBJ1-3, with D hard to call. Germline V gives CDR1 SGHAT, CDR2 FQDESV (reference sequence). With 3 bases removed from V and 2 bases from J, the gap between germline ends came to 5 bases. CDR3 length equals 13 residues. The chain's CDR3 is CASSFNPGNTIYF. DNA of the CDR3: TGTGCCAGCAGCTTTAACCCTGGAAACACCATATATTTT. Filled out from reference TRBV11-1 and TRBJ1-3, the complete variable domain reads EAEVAQSPRYKITEKSQAVAFWCDPISGHATLYWYRQILGQGPELLVQFQDESVVDDSQLPKDRFSAERLKGVDSTLKIQPAELGDSAMYLCASSFNPGNTIYFGEGSWLTVV.

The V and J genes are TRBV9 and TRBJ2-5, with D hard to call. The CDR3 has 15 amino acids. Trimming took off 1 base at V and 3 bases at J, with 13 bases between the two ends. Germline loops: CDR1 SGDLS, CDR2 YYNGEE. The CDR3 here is CASSVIGRSKETQYF. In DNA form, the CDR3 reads TGTGCCAGCAGCGTAATTGGTCGCTCTAAAGAGACCCAGTACTTC.

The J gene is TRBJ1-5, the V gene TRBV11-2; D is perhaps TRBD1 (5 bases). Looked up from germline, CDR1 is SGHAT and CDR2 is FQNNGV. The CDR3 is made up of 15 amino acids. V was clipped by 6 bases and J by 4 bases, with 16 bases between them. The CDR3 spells CASRRPGDLNQPQHF. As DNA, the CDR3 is TGTGCCAGCAGACGCCCGGGGGACCTGAATCAGCCCCAGCATTTT.

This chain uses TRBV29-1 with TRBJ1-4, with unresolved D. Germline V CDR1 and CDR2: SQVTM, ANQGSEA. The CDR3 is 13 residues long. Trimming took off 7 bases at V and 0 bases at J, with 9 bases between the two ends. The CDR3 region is CSATETTNEKLFF. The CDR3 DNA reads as TGCAGCGCTACAGAAACAACTAATGAAAAACTGTTTTTT.

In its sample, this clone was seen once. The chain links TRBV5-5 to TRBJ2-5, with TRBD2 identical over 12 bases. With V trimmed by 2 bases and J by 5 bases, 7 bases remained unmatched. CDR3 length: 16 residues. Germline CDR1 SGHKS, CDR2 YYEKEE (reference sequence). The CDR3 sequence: CASSLSSGGARETQYF. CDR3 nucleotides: TGTGCCAGCAGCTTATCTAGCGGGGGGGCAAGGGAGACCCAGTACTTC.

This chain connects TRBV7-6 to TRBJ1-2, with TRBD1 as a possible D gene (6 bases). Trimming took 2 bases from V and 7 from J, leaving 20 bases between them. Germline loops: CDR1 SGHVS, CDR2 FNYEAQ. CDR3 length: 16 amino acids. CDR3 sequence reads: CASSLIVGGVGSGYTF. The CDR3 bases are TGTGCCAGCAGCTTAATAGTCGGGGGCGTAGGATCTGGCTACACCTTC.

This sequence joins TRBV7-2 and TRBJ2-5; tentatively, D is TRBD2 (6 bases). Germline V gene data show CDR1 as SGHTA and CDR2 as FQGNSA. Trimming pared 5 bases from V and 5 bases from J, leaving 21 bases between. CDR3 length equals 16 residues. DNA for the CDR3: TGTGCCAGCAGCCCTCAGCGGGTCAAACTGGGGGAGACCCAGTACTTC. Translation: CASSPQRVKLGETQYF. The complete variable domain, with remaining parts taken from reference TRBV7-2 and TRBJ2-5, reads GAGVSQSPSNKVTEKGKDVELRCDPISGHTALYWYRQSLGQGLEFLIYFQGNSAPDKSGLPSDRFSAERTGGSVSTLTIQRTQQEDSAVYLCASSPQRVKLGETQYFGPGTRLLVL.

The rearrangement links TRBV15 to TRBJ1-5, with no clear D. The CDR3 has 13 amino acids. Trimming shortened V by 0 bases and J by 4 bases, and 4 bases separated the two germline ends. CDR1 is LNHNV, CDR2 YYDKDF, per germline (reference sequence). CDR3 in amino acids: CATSRDMNQPQHF. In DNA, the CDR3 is TGTGCCACCAGCAGAGATATGAATCAGCCCCAGCATTTT. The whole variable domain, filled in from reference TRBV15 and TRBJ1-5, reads DAMVIQNPRYQVTQFGKPVTLSCSQTLNHNVMYWYQQKSSQAPKLLFHYYDKDFNNEADTPDNFQSRRPNTSFCFLDIRSPGLGDTAMYLCATSRDMNQPQHFGDGTRLSIL.

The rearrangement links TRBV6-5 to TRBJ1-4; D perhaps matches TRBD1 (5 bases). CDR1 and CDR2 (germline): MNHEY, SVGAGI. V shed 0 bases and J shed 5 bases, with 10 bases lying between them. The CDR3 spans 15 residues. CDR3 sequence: CASSYSIAGNEKLFF. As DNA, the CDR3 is TGTGCCAGCAGTTACTCGATAGCAGGGAATGAAAAACTGTTTTTT.

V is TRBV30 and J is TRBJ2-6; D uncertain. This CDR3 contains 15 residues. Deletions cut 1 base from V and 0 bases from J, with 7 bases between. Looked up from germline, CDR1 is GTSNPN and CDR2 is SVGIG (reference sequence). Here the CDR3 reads CAWSASLSGANVLTF. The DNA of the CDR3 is TGTGCCTGGAGTGCCAGCCTCTCTGGGGCCAACGTCCTGACTTTC.

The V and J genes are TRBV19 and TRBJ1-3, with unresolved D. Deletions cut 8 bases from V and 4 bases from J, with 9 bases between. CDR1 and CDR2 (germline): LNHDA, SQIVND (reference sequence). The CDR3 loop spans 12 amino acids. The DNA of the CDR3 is TGTGCCAGTGGCCAGACAGGAAACACCATATATTTT. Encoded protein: CASGQTGNTIYF.

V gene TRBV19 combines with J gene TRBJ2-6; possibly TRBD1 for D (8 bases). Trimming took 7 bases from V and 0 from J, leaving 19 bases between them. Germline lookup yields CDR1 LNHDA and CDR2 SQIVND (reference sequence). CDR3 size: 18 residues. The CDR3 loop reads CASTSGGQAVSGANVLTF. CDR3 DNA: TGTGCCAGTACCTCGGGGGGACAGGCGGTCTCTGGGGCCAACGTCCTGACTTTC. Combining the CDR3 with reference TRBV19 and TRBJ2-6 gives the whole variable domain DGGITQSPKYLFRKEGQNVTLSCEQNLNHDAMYWYRQDPGQGLRLIYYSQIVNDFQKGDIAEGYSVSREKKESFPLTVTSAQKNPTAFYLCASTSGGQAVSGANVLTFGAGSRLTVL.

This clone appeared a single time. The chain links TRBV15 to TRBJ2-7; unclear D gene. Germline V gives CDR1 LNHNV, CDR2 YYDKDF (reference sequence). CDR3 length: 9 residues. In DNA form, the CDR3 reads TGTGCCACCAGCAGAAGAGGACGGGTA. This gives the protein CATSRRGRV.

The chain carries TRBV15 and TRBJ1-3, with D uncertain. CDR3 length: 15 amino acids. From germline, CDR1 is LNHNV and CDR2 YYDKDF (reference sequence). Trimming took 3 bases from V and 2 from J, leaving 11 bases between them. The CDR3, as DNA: TGTGCCACCAGCAGTTCCGTCCGCGCTGGAAACACCATATATTTT. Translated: CATSSSVRAGNTIYF.

In DNA, the CDR3 is TGTGCCATCAGTGCCGGGACAGGGGGCGAGCAGTACGTC. Its translation is CAISAGTGGEQYV. The rearrangement links TRBV10-3 to TRBJ2-7; 11 bases align to TRBD1. The germline gives CDR1 ENHRY, CDR2 SYGVKD. V dropped 4 bases and J dropped 6; count of bases not matched to a gene: 2. The CDR3 consists of 13 residues.